The rows below give T cell receptor beta chains drawn from one sample of a study of blood T cell repertoires in COVID-19. TCRdb's copy holds only in-frame clones and misses some; the assay was immunoSEQ multiplex PCR. The sample has about 43,000 clones, around 86% seen once. Sequencing input: peripheral blood. Receptor source: a man in his 60s with active COVID-19. Each CDR3 is given with its conserved first and last residue. A D gene is named only where the DNA matches it firmly. Size is omitted from some rows. Given values are once, few, many or a class for expanded clones.

d_call | j_call | clone_size | v_call | cdr3_nt | cdr3_aa
. | TRBJ1-3 | . | TRBV5-4 | TGTGCCAGCAGCTTGGCGGGTGGTCTTGGCTCTGGAAACACCATATATTTT | CASSLAGGLGSGNTIYF
TRBD2 | TRBJ2-3 | . | TRBV30 | TGTGCCTGGGGTAGACTAGCGGGAGCGACAGATACGCAGTATTTT | CAWGRLAGATDTQYF
. | TRBJ1-2 | . | TRBV19 | TGTGCCAGTAGTATTCCAGGGATTTTTAACTATGGCTACACCTTC | CASSIPGIFNYGYTF
TRBD1 | TRBJ2-3 | . | TRBV9 | TGTGCCAGCAGCGTAACAGGGGTCACAGATACGCAGTATTTT | CASSVTGVTDTQYF
. | TRBJ2-2 | . | TRBV3-1/TRBV3-2 | TGTGCCAGCAGCCAGAGTGAGCTTCGGACCGGGGAGCTGTTTTTT | CASSQSELRTGELFF
TRBD1 | TRBJ1-4 | few | TRBV2 | TGTGCCAGCAGTTTCCCGGGACAGGGGAATGAAAAACTGTTTTTT | CASSFPGQGNEKLFF
. | TRBJ2-2 | . | TRBV5-1 | TGCGCCAGCACCAGGGGGGCGAACACCGGGGAGCTGTTTTTT | CASTRGANTGELFF
TRBD2 | TRBJ2-7 | . | TRBV6-6 | TGTGCCAGCAGTCCCGCGGGGGATACACTGTACGAGCAGTACTTC | CASSPAGDTLYEQYF
TRBD2 | TRBJ2-7 | . | TRBV7-9 | TGTGCCAGCAGCTCTCTAGCGGGAGGTCTGTACTTC | CASSSLAGGLYF
TRBD1 | TRBJ1-1 | . | TRBV5-7 | TGTGCCAGCAGCTTGGGTCGGGACAGGGATTGGGGTAAGGGAGCTTTCTTT | CASSLGRDRDWGKGAFF
. | TRBJ2-1 | . | TRBV5-1 | TGCGCCAGCAGCTTCGGACAGTGGATCAATGAGCAGTTCTTC | CASSFGQWINEQFF
. | TRBJ2-1 | few | TRBV6-2/TRBV6-3 | TGTGCCAGCAGTTACCCCAGGGGAGATTTGTACAATGAGCAGTTCTTC | CASSYPRGDLYNEQFF
TRBD1 | TRBJ1-2 | . | TRBV2 | TGTGCCAGCATAGGAGGGGGCCTAAATGGCTACACCTTC | CASIGGGLNGYTF
. | TRBJ2-7 | . | TRBV5-6 | TGTGCCAGCAGCGGATGGACGGGATACGAGCAGTACTTC | CASSGWTGYEQYF
TRBD1 | TRBJ2-2 | few | TRBV7-9 | TGTGCCAGCAGCCGAACAGGGGATTACACCGGGGAGCTGTTTTTT | CASSRTGDYTGELFF
. | TRBJ2-1 | . | TRBV6-2/TRBV6-3 | TGTGCCAGCAGTTACCTTCCGGGAGACCCCCTAAGCTCCTACAATGAGCAGTTCTTC | CASSYLPGDPLSSYNEQFF
TRBD1 | TRBJ1-4 | . | TRBV10-3 | TGTGCCATCAGTGAGTCGGAAGGGGGCTTCTTTGAAAAACTGTTTTTT | CAISESEGGFFEKLFF
. | TRBJ1-6 | . | TRBV3-1/TRBV3-2 | TGTGCCAGCAGCCAAGGGGGAGGGATTAATTCACCCCTCCACTTT | CASSQGGGINSPLHF
TRBD2 | TRBJ2-3 | . | TRBV28 | TGTGCCAGCAGTTTTTGGACTAGCGGGAGGCCAGATACGCAGTATTTT | CASSFWTSGRPDTQYF
TRBD2 | TRBJ2-1 | . | TRBV3-1/TRBV3-2 | TGTGCCAGCAGCCAAGATGATCTAGCGGGTTACAATGAGCAGTTCTTC | CASSQDDLAGYNEQFF
. | TRBJ2-5 | once | TRBV14 | TGTGCCAGCAGCCAGACGGAGAGAGAGACCCAGTACTTC | CASSQTERETQYF
. | TRBJ2-2 | . | TRBV4-1 | TGCGCCAGCAGCCAAGAGCGGCGGAACACCGGGGAGCTGTTTTTT | CASSQERRNTGELFF
TRBD2 | TRBJ2-7 | . | TRBV19 | TGTGCCAGTAGTTTTCCCGGGGGGAACGAGCAGTACTTC | CASSFPGGNEQYF
. | TRBJ1-1 | . | TRBV10-3 | TGTGCCATCAGTCCTCGGGGGATGAACACTGAAGCTTTCTTT | CAISPRGMNTEAFF